This T cell receptor (beta chain) was documented in a study of CD8+ T cells in alopecia areata. Indicated treatment: oral pan-JAK inhibitor, 5-10 mg twice daily. Extracted RNA was reverse transcribed into cDNA, the sequencing template. Here immunoSEQ multiplex PCR was the method, and the copy in TCRdb shows in-frame clones only, minus some. The sample records 75,000 to 100,000 clones, around three quarters being singletons. Broader study findings: Alphabeta T cells residing in normal skin are also sequenced in scalp samples.

About this clone itself: Antigen: not known.

V dropped 1 base and J dropped 4; count of bases not matched to a gene: 8. The CDR3 runs to 16 residues. Germline values: CDR1 SEHNR, CDR2 FQNEAQ (reference sequence). The specimen comprised CD8+ T cells sorted from blood, sampled at approximately week 42, from a patient treated with tofacitinib. The clonotype comes from a human donor with alopecia areata. V and J are TRBV7-9 and TRBJ1-1, with TRBD1 identical over 8 bases. CDR3 nucleotide sequence: TGTGCCAGCAGCTTAGGTCCGACAGGGGTGTCCACTGAAGCTTTCTTT. Residues: CASSLGPTGVSTEAFF.